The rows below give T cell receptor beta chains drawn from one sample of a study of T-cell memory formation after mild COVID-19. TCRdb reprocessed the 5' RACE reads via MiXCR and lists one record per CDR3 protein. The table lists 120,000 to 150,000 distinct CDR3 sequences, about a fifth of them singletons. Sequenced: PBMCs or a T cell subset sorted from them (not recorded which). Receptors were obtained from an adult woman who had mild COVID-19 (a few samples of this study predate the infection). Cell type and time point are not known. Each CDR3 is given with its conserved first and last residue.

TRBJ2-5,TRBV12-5,CASGFHSPGARPTQETQYF
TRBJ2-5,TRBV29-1,CSVLQGVRETQYF
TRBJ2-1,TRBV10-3,CAISESPSLGNEQFF
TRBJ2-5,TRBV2,CASGPLDQETQYF
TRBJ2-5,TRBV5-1,CASSGSPANQETQYF
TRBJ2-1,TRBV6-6,CASSGGGAYEQFF
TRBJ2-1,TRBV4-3,CASSPRLAGPYNEQFF
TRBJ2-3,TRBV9,CASSPGQPSGRSTDTQYF
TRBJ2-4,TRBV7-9,CASSLGAGHLDIQYF
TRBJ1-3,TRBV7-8,CASSLAQGNTIYF
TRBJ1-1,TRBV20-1,CSASRDSNTEAFF
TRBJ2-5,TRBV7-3,CASSLTSGETQYF
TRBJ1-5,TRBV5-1,CASSLGRDQPQHF
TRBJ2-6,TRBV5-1,CASSSSMTGQTFSGANVLTF
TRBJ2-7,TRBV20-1,CSARGPGLASSYEQYF
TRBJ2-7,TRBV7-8,CASSLLRVGLVGEQYF
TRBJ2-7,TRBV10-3,CAISFNLGTPYEQYF
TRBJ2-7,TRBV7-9,CASRPGQPTYEQYF
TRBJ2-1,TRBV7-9,CASSLAGLVRVEQFF
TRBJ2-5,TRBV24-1,CATSDPRNQETQYF
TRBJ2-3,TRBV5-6,CASRFGGGRDTQYF
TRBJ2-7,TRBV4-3,CASSPTSAVSYEQYF
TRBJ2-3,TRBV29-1,CSVEGGAGTDTQYF
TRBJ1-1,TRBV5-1,CASSFGQETHTEAFF
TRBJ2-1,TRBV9,CASSVGAGPIYYNEQFF
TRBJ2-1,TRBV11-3,CASSSGLAGVGEQFF
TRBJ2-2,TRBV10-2,CASSADRELFF
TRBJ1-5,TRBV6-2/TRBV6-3,CASSLNSNQPQHF
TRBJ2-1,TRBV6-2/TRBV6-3,CASSQTPNEQFF
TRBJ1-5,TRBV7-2,CASSPLQGEGNQPQHF
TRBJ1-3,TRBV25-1,CASEGGPLLSGNTIYF
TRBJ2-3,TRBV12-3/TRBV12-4,CASRPTSGPSTDTQYF
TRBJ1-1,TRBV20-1,CSARGHTVANTEAFF